This T cell receptor beta chain was observed in a study of neurological immune-mediated disorders. The CDR3 is 12 residues long. The germline CDR1 and CDR2 sequences are SEHNR and FQNEAQ (reference sequence). The germline V and J ends were trimmed by 3 bases and 7 bases, with 6 bases remaining between them. MiXCR was run by TCRdb on the 5' RACE reads, yielding one entry per CDR3 protein. The sample includes tens of thousands of distinct CDR3 sequences, 9.5% to 15% of them seen just once. This clonotype appeared many times. The rearrangement uses TRBV7-9 and TRBJ1-4, with D possibly matching TRBD1 (5 bases). The sequencing sample was made of PBMCs. The receptor was derived from a woman aged 60-75 years with HTLV-1-associated myelopathy (HAM/TSP). CDR3 DNA sequence: TGTGCCAGCAGCTTGGGACCTGAAAAACTGTTTTTT. Translated: CASSLGPEKLFF.